Listed below are T cell receptor beta chains from one sample, sequenced in a study of CD8+ T cells in alopecia areata. Assay used: immunoSEQ multiplex PCR; TCRdb lists only in-frame clones, some missing. Here the sample spans about 140,000 clones, about 88% being singletons. Here the sequenced sample was CD8+ T cells sorted from blood, taken at week 4, from a patient treated with tofacitinib. All receptors derive from a human donor with alopecia areata. Both conserved end residues are part of each CDR3. The D gene is left open where the match is weak. Only part of the rows carry a size: once, few, many, or a class if the clone is expanded.

V	D	size	J	DNA	CDR3
TRBV29-1	-	-	TRBJ1-1	TGCAGCGTCCCACAGGGTCTTGAAGCTTTCTTT	CSVPQGLEAFF
TRBV5-1	-	-	TRBJ2-7	TGCGCCAGCAGCTTTAGTACAGGGAGCTCCTACGAGCAGTACTTC	CASSFSTGSSYEQYF
TRBV29-1	-	-	TRBJ2-7	TGCAGCGTTGAAGTAGCTACCAGCTCCTACGAGCAGTACTTC	CSVEVATSSYEQYF
TRBV6-5	-	-	TRBJ2-1	TGTGCCAGCAAGATAGGAGGGAGTGGGCACAATGAGCAGTTCTTC	CASKIGGSGHNEQFF
TRBV27	-	-	TRBJ2-2	TGTGCCAGCAGTTTGGTCGCCGGGGAGCTGTTTTTT	CASSLVAGELFF
TRBV5-1	TRBD1	few	TRBJ2-7	TGCGCCAGCTGCCGGCGACAGGGGTCCTACGAGCAGTACTTC	CASCRRQGSYEQYF
TRBV5-1	-	-	TRBJ2-4	TGCGCCAGCAGCTTGGCCTCCCCGGGAGAAGTGTCAAACATTCAGTACTTC	CASSLASPGEVSNIQYF
TRBV13	-	-	TRBJ1-2	TGTGCCAGCAGCTCCGGACGGACGAACTATGGCTACACCTTC	CASSSGRTNYGYTF
TRBV29-1	-	few	TRBJ1-1	TGCAGCGTTGATTCCGGGACACAGGCCACTGAAGCTTTCTTT	CSVDSGTQATEAFF
TRBV19	-	-	TRBJ2-1	TGTGCCAGTAGTGCCTCTTTACTTTACAATGAGCAGTTCTTC	CASSASLLYNEQFF
TRBV27	-	-	TRBJ1-5	TGTGCCAGCAGTTACACAGGGAGTGAGCCCCAGCATTTT	CASSYTGSEPQHF
TRBV2	TRBD2	-	TRBJ2-1	TGTGCCAGCAGGCCGGGACTAGCGGGAGACAATGAGCAGTTCTTC	CASRPGLAGDNEQFF
TRBV4-2	-	-	TRBJ2-1	TGTGCCAGCAAGGGGAGAGCGGGTAGCTCCTACAATGAGCAGTTCTTC	CASKGRAGSSYNEQFF
TRBV10-3	-	once	TRBJ2-7	TGTGCCATCAGTGGGGGTCAAGCTTACGAGCAGTACTTC	CAISGGQAYEQYF
TRBV4-1	TRBD1	-	TRBJ2-7	TGCGCCAGCAGCCAAGACAGACAGGGGGGTTCCTACGAGCAGTACTTC	CASSQDRQGGSYEQYF
TRBV14	-	-	TRBJ2-1	TGTGCCAGCAGCCATTCAGGGCGGCTCATAGAGCAGTTCTTC	CASSHSGRLIEQFF
TRBV29-1	-	-	TRBJ2-7	TGCAGCGCCGAAGGTGCAGGTCCCTACGAGCAGTACTTC	CSAEGAGPYEQYF
TRBV5-6	-	-	TRBJ2-7	TGTGCCAACAGCTTGAGCCAGGGAAAGAAGTTGTACGAGCAGTACTTC	CANSLSQGKKLYEQYF
TRBV7-9	TRBD1	-	TRBJ2-7	TGTGCCAGCAGCTCAGGGACAGGGACTGAGCAGTACTTC	CASSSGTGTEQYF
TRBV9	-	once	TRBJ2-2	TGTGCCAGCAGCGTAGCAACGGGCTGGACGAACACCGGGGAGCTGTTTTTT	CASSVATGWTNTGELFF
TRBV27	TRBD1	-	TRBJ2-6	TGTGCCAGCAGTCCATTCGACGACAGGGGTGAAGAGTCTGGGGCCAACGTCCTGACTTTC	CASSPFDDRGEESGANVLTF
TRBV18	-	-	TRBJ2-4	TGTGCCAGCTCACCACCAGAATCTTCCAAAAACATTCAGTACTTC	CASSPPESSKNIQYF
TRBV5-4	-	-	TRBJ2-5	TGTGCCAGCAGCTTGGGACAAATGCAAGAGACCCAGTACTTC	CASSLGQMQETQYF
TRBV9	TRBD1	-	TRBJ1-1	TGTGCCAGCAGCCTGACAGGGGGTAGCACTGAAGCTTTCTTT	CASSLTGGSTEAFF
TRBV27	-	-	TRBJ2-4	TGTGCCAGCAGTGGAATTGGAGCGCTCATTCAGTACTTC	CASSGIGALIQYF
TRBV19	-	-	TRBJ2-7	TGTGCCAGTAGTCCCACAGGGTACCACGAGCAGTACTTC	CASSPTGYHEQYF
TRBV10-2	TRBD2	once	TRBJ2-3	TGCGCCAGCAGGACGACTAGCGGGGGCACAGATACGCAGTATTTT	CASRTTSGGTDTQYF
TRBV13	-	-	TRBJ2-6	TGTGCCAGCAGCTTAGTTCAGGGCGCGGGGGCCAACGTCCTGACTTTC	CASSLVQGAGANVLTF
TRBV2	-	-	TRBJ1-5	TGTGCCAGCTTGGAACAGGGCGGCAATCAGCCCCAGCATTTT	CASLEQGGNQPQHF
TRBV11-1	TRBD1	-	TRBJ2-7	TGTGCCAGCAGCCCTACAGGGGGAAGCGAGCAGTACTTC	CASSPTGGSEQYF
TRBV7-9	TRBD2	-	TRBJ2-7	TGTGCCAGCAGCCCTCGGGGACTAGGGAACTACGAGCAGTACTTC	CASSPRGLGNYEQYF
TRBV4-1	TRBD2	-	TRBJ2-3	TGCGCCAGCAGCCTCTGGACTAGCGATACCACAGATACGCAGTATTTT	CASSLWTSDTTDTQYF
TRBV29-1	-	-	TRBJ1-1	TGCAGCGTGGGACGCGGGGGGATCGGAGACACTGAAGCTTTCTTT	CSVGRGGIGDTEAFF
TRBV5-1	-	-	TRBJ2-7	TGCGCCAGCAGCTTCTTTCAGGGGCAAACGGGCGAGCAGTACTTC	CASSFFQGQTGEQYF
TRBV9	-	once	TRBJ2-1	TGTGCCAGCAGCGTACTCAATGAGCAGTTCTTC	CASSVLNEQFF
TRBV27	-	-	TRBJ2-7	TGTGCCAGCAGAAACCAGGGGAACTACGAGCAGTACTTC	CASRNQGNYEQYF
TRBV15	TRBD2	-	TRBJ2-3	TGTGCCACCAGCAGCCCGGGACTAGGAACAGATACGCAGTATTTT	CATSSPGLGTDTQYF
TRBV4-1	-	-	TRBJ2-7	TGCGCCAGCAGCCCGACCTTAGGCTACGAGCAGTACTTC	CASSPTLGYEQYF
TRBV10-1	TRBD2	-	TRBJ2-7	TGCGCCAGTAACACTAGCGGGGGAGACTACGAGCAGTACTTC	CASNTSGGDYEQYF
TRBV6-1	-	-	TRBJ1-1	TGTGCCAGCAGTGATTGGGCAAACACTGAAGCTTTCTTT	CASSDWANTEAFF
TRBV27	-	-	TRBJ1-3	TGTGCCAGCAGTTTAATCTGGGGCTCTGGAAACACCATATATTTT	CASSLIWGSGNTIYF
TRBV7-2	-	once	TRBJ2-2	TGTGCCAGCAGCTTAGCAAGGGAGCTGTTTTTT	CASSLARELFF
TRBV2	TRBD1	once	TRBJ2-2	TGTGCCAGCAGTGTAGACCCGGGACAGGCCCGGAACACCGGGGAGCTGTTTTTT	CASSVDPGQARNTGELFF
TRBV5-4	TRBD1	-	TRBJ1-1	TGTGCCAGCAGCCGGGGACAGTTTGAAGCTTTCTTT	CASSRGQFEAFF
TRBV6-1	-	-	TRBJ1-1	TGTGCCAGCAGACTGAAAACGCTGAACACTGAAGCTTTCTTT	CASRLKTLNTEAFF
TRBV15	-	-	TRBJ2-1	TGTGCCACCAGCAGGGTGATGGGCAGTGAGCAGTTCTTC	CATSRVMGSEQFF
TRBV7-6	TRBD2	-	TRBJ2-7	TGTGCCAGCAGCCCTGGCGTAGCGGGGGACTACGAGCAGTACTTC	CASSPGVAGDYEQYF
TRBV28	-	-	TRBJ2-5	TGTGCCAGCAGTTTGGAGGATCAAGAGACCCAGTACTTC	CASSLEDQETQYF